The 25 T cell receptor beta chains in this list originate from one sample, sequenced in a study of T cell responses to AZD1222 COVID-19 vaccine. This table comes from immunoSEQ multiplex PCR, and its TCRdb copy is limited to in-frame clones, with some not included. The sample lists roughly 180,000 clones; just over 90% were seen once. This sample comprised peripheral blood, obtained 28 days after the second AZD1222 dose. These receptors came from an adult who received the AZD1222 COVID-19 vaccine.

The V and J genes are TRBV3-1 (or the pseudogene TRBV3-2) and TRBJ1-5; D is unclear. The V gene's germline CDR1 is LGHDT and CDR2 YNNKEL (reference sequence). CDR3 length: 15 amino acids. Trimming took off 1 base at V and 5 bases at J, with 12 bases between the two ends. The CDR3 here is CASSQATGGHQPQHF. In nucleotides, the CDR3 is TGTGCCAGCAGCCAAGCTACGGGAGGGCATCAGCCCCAGCATTTT.

The chain carries TRBV29-1 and TRBJ1-1; TRBD1 is a possible D gene (5 bases). The V end was cut by 7 bases, the J end by 8 bases, with 14 bases between. This CDR3 is built from 11 residues. Looked up from germline, CDR1 is SQVTM and CDR2 is ANQGSEA. CDR3 protein: CSARSGAEAFF. For the CDR3, the DNA is TGCAGCGCACGAAGCGGGGCCGAAGCTTTCTTT. Supplemented by reference TRBV29-1 and TRBJ1-1, the full variable domain reads SAVISQKPSRDICQRGTSLTIQCQVDSQVTMMFWYRQQPGQSLTLIATANQGSEATYESGFVIDKFPISRPNLTFSTLTVSNMSPEDSSIYLCSARSGAEAFFGQGTRLTVV.

The chain couples TRBV19 to TRBJ2-3; perhaps TRBD2 as D (5 bases). The V gene's germline CDR1 is LNHDA and CDR2 SQIVND (reference sequence). The CDR3 spans 16 residues. V lost 5 bases to trimming and J lost 1 base, with 16 bases between them. CDR3 nucleotide sequence: TGTGCCAGTAGTGCGGAGGATTGGTTCGGCACAGATACGCAGTATTTT. This gives the protein CASSAEDWFGTDTQYF.

V usage is TRBV3-1 (or the pseudogene TRBV3-2) and J usage is TRBJ2-7; 10 bases fit TRBD1. The CDR3 consists of 15 residues. Germline V CDR1 and CDR2: LGHDT, YNNKEL (reference sequence). J lost 3 bases, V lost 4 bases, and 6 bases had no gene match. The CDR3 nucleotides read TGTGCCAGCAGCCGGACCGGGACAGGGGTCTACGAGCAGTACTTC. This gives the protein CASSRTGTGVYEQYF.

The V and J genes are TRBV5-5 and TRBJ1-3; D might be TRBD1 (5 bases). The CDR3 extends over 15 amino acids. V lost 3 bases and J lost 0, with 10 bases in between. Germline V lookup: CDR1 SGHKS, CDR2 YYEKEE (reference sequence). The CDR3 reads CASSSRASSGNTIYF. In nucleotides, the CDR3 is TGTGCCAGCAGCTCCAGGGCCTCCTCTGGAAACACCATATATTTT.

This clone was found a few times. The genes are TRBV2 and TRBJ1-2, with D hard to call. CDR1 and CDR2 from the germline V gene are SNHLY and FYNNEI. Trimming took off 2 bases at V and 2 bases at J, with 0 bases between the two ends. The CDR3 covers 11 residues. The chain's CDR3 is CASSENYGYTF. The CDR3 DNA follows: TGTGCCAGCAGTGAAAACTATGGCTACACCTTC.

The genes are TRBV4-1 and TRBJ2-7; D uncertain. Germline CDR1 is MGHRA and CDR2 is YSYEKL. The CDR3 totals 14 residues. Trimming left V 7 bases short and J 0 bases short, with 13 bases between. The CDR3 is CASIQEKGSYEQYF. The CDR3 coding sequence is TGCGCCAGCATCCAGGAGAAAGGCTCCTACGAGCAGTACTTC.

The chain carries TRBV2 and TRBJ1-1; no definite D call. Per germline, CDR1 SNHLY and CDR2 FYNNEI. V lost 8 bases and J 6 bases, leaving 16 bases between the germline ends. The CDR3 has 13 residues. CDR3 sequence reads: CASLLGLRAEAFF. In nucleotides, the CDR3 is TGTGCCAGCCTCCTGGGTCTTAGGGCTGAAGCTTTCTTT.

The chain is built from TRBV18 and TRBJ1-3, with no clear D. This CDR3 region has 12 residues. Between the trimmed V and J ends, which lost 6 bases and 5 bases, there was a span of 8 bases. From germline, CDR1 is KGHSH and CDR2 LQKENI. CDR3 sequence: CASSESRNTIYF. Here the CDR3 DNA reads TGTGCCAGCTCTGAATCTCGAAACACCATATATTTT.

The chain uses TRBV19 and TRBJ1-4; perhaps TRBD1 as D (5 bases). V dropped 4 bases and J dropped 8 bases, with 17 bases sitting between them. The CDR3 is made up of 15 amino acids. Germline assignment: CDR1 LNHDA and CDR2 SQIVND (reference sequence). CDR3 amino acids: CASSRQGSQREKLFF. The CDR3 DNA sequence: TGTGCCAGTAGTAGGCAGGGATCACAACGGGAAAAACTGTTTTTT. Full variable domain (rest looked up from reference TRBV19 and TRBJ1-4): DGGITQSPKYLFRKEGQNVTLSCEQNLNHDAMYWYRQDPGQGLRLIYYSQIVNDFQKGDIAEGYSVSREKKESFPLTVTSAQKNPTAFYLCASSRQGSQREKLFFGSGTQLSVL.

V is TRBV7-9 and J is TRBJ2-1, with 8 bases lining up with TRBD2. The V gene end was trimmed by 5 bases and the J gene end by 8 bases; junction bases not matched to a gene: 17. CDR1 and CDR2 from the germline V gene are SEHNR and FQNEAQ (reference sequence). The CDR3 has 17 residues. The CDR3 region is CASSPPGIAGRTHEQFF. CDR3 nucleotide sequence: TGTGCCAGCAGCCCCCCCGGGATAGCGGGAAGGACCCATGAGCAGTTCTTC.

V is TRBV3-1 (or the pseudogene TRBV3-2) and J is TRBJ1-6; D is perhaps TRBD1 (6 bases). Germline CDR1 is LGHDT and CDR2 is YNNKEL (reference sequence). The CDR3 contains 16 residues. Trimming removed 5 bases from V and 9 bases from J, with 20 bases in between. The CDR3 protein is CASSSGGGGLSSPLHF. The CDR3 region has the DNA TGTGCCAGCAGCTCTGGGGGTGGGGGCTTGAGTTCACCCCTCCACTTT.

The chain links TRBV7-9 to TRBJ1-1; TRBD1 matches 7 bases. J lost 5 bases, V lost 5 bases, and 8 bases had no gene match. From germline, CDR1 is SEHNR and CDR2 FQNEAQ (reference sequence). CDR3 length: 14 amino acids. The CDR3, as DNA: TGTGCCAGCAGCGCATGGACAGGAAGTACTGAAGCTTTCTTT. Its translation: CASSAWTGSTEAFF.

V and J are TRBV2 and TRBJ2-5; 8 nucleotides line up with TRBD2. The CDR3 is 15 residues long. V was pared by 9 bases and J by 6 bases, with 15 bases of the junction left unmatched. Germline V gene sequence: CDR1 SNHLY, CDR2 FYNNEI. The CDR3 loop is CASLHRGGGVQTQYF. The DNA of the CDR3 is TGTGCCAGTCTCCACCGGGGGGGCGGGGTGCAGACCCAGTACTTC. The complete variable domain, with remaining parts taken from reference TRBV2 and TRBJ2-5, reads EPEVTQTPSHQVTQMGQEVILRCVPISNHLYFYWYRQILGQKVEFLVSFYNNEISEKSEIFDDQFSVERPDGSNFTLKIRSTKLEDSAMYFCASLHRGGGVQTQYFGPGTRLLVL.

The chain carries TRBV7-9 and TRBJ2-1; TRBD2 matches at 7 bases. This CDR3 region has 16 residues. CDR1 and CDR2 from the germline V gene are SEHNR and FQNEAQ (reference sequence). Unmatched junction bases numbered 5, after V lost 0 bases and J lost 3 bases. The CDR3 sequence: CASSLAGTKGYNEQFF. The CDR3 nucleotides read TGTGCCAGCAGCTTAGCTGGGACTAAGGGCTACAATGAGCAGTTCTTC.

The chain combines TRBV5-1 with TRBJ1-2; tentatively, D is TRBD1 (6 bases). The CDR3 is 12 amino acids. V dropped 4 bases and J dropped 6 bases, with 10 bases sitting between them. From germline, CDR1 is SGHRS and CDR2 YFSETQ. CDR3: CASSTQGNGYTF. The CDR3 nucleotides read TGCGCCAGCAGCACACAGGGAAATGGCTACACCTTC.

The V gene is TRBV20-1, the J gene TRBJ2-7, with a possible D match to TRBD1 (6 bases). The V and J ends lost 3 bases and 1 base respectively, with 13 bases between them. This CDR3 spans 14 amino acids. Germline CDR1 is DFQATT and CDR2 is SNEGSKA (reference sequence). CDR3 protein: CSASSRRGSYEQYF. The CDR3 region has the DNA TGCAGTGCTAGTTCTCGCAGGGGTTCCTACGAGCAGTACTTC.

V is TRBV27 and J is TRBJ2-3; D is uncertain. V dropped 6 bases and J dropped 0 bases, with 10 bases sitting between them. The CDR3 is 14 residues long. The germline V gene has CDR1 MNHEY and CDR2 SMNVEV (reference sequence). The CDR3 DNA follows: TGTGCCAGCAGCTACTCCTCTAGCACAGATACGCAGTATTTT. This gives the protein CASSYSSSTDTQYF.

The chain is built from TRBV2 and TRBJ2-7; maybe TRBD2 (7 bases). V was cut by 4 bases and J by 0 bases, with 16 bases left in between. This CDR3 comprises 16 residues. Germline assignment: CDR1 SNHLY and CDR2 FYNNEI. CDR3 amino acids: CASSGAGASDSYEQYF. DNA of the CDR3: TGTGCCAGCAGTGGGGCGGGGGCTAGCGACTCCTACGAGCAGTACTTC. Drawing the rest from reference TRBV2 and TRBJ2-7, the complete variable domain is EPEVTQTPSHQVTQMGQEVILRCVPISNHLYFYWYRQILGQKVEFLVSFYNNEISEKSEIFDDQFSVERPDGSNFTLKIRSTKLEDSAMYFCASSGAGASDSYEQYFGPGTRLTVT.

The chain recombines TRBV3-1 (or the pseudogene TRBV3-2) with TRBJ2-7; tentatively, D is TRBD1 (6 bases). CDR1 is LGHDT, CDR2 YNNKEL, per germline (reference sequence). V lost 4 bases to trimming and J lost 3 bases, with 13 bases between them. The CDR3 consists of 14 residues. CDR3 amino acids: CASSPFEGGYEQYF. CDR3 coding DNA: TGTGCCAGCAGCCCTTTCGAAGGGGGCTACGAGCAGTACTTC.

J is TRBJ1-5 and V is TRBV6-1; D is perhaps TRBD1 (6 bases). This CDR3 has 15 residues. V lost 1 base and J lost 3, with 10 bases in between. Per the germline V gene, CDR1 is MNHNS and CDR2 is SASEGT. CDR3 protein: CASSEGTVNNQPQHF. For the CDR3, the DNA is TGTGCCAGCAGTGAAGGGACAGTAAACAATCAGCCCCAGCATTTT.

This chain connects TRBV6-6 to TRBJ2-7, with 7 positions matching TRBD1. The CDR3 has 14 residues. Germline lookup yields CDR1 MNHNY and CDR2 SVGAGI (reference sequence). V shed 6 bases, J shed 7 bases, and the junction held 12 bases outside the gene matches. In DNA form, the CDR3 reads TGTGCCAGCAGCTGGGCCAGACAGGGCTGGGAGCAGTACTTC. Amino acids: CASSWARQGWEQYF.

The V and J genes are TRBV18 and TRBJ1-6; the match to TRBD1 covers 9 bases. The CDR3 sequence is 16 residues long. Germline V gene data show CDR1 as KGHSH and CDR2 as LQKENI. The V segment lost 4 bases and the J segment 1 base; nucleotides outside the gene matches: 2. CDR3 sequence reads: CASSQGQGSYNSPLHF. Written as DNA, the CDR3 is TGTGCCAGCTCACAAGGACAGGGGTCCTATAATTCACCCCTCCACTTT. The full variable domain, its missing parts supplied by reference TRBV18 and TRBJ1-6, is NAGVMQNPRHLVRRRGQEARLRCSPMKGHSHVYWYRQLPEEGLKFMVYLQKENIIDESGMPKERFSAEFPKEGPSILRIQQVVRGDSAAYFCASSQGQGSYNSPLHFGNGTRLTVT.

The chain is built from TRBV6-1 and TRBJ2-3; the D gene is possibly TRBD2 (6 bases). V lost 2 bases, J lost 0 bases, and 9 bases lay in between. CDR1 and CDR2 (germline): MNHNS, SASEGT. The CDR3 is 15 residues long. The CDR3: CASSETGDSTDTQYF. The CDR3 bases are TGTGCCAGCAGTGAAACGGGGGACAGCACAGATACGCAGTATTTT.

J is TRBJ2-3 and V is TRBV2, with 7 bases aligning to TRBD2. With V trimmed by 11 bases and J by 6 bases, 14 bases remained unmatched. Germline V CDR1 and CDR2: SNHLY, FYNNEI. The CDR3 runs to 14 residues. As DNA, the CDR3 is TGTGCCTCAGGTCGGGGACGGGAGGTGGATACGCAGTATTTT. Translation gives CASGRGREVDTQYF.